This record concerns one TCR beta chain sequence. Its antigen is undetermined. The record originates from a study of cytomegalovirus exposure and HLA in healthy donors. Study conclusions and caveats: Later on, an analysis showed TCR association rates differing by HLA locus, with DRB1 the most and HLA-C the fewest. Published work reported that the classifier diagnosed cytomegalovirus status with high specificity and sensitivity. Presence/absence analyses took donor sequencing depth as roughly uniform. In a later analysis, V- and J-gene trimming of beta chains associated with a DCLRE1C missense variant, replicated independently.

The PCR employed 60 Vbeta primers together with 13 Jbeta primers. Sequencing was performed with immunoSEQ multiplex PCR; in TCRdb, only in-frame clones are kept and a portion is missing. This sample yields about 160,000 clones, of which just under 80% are seen a single time; roughly 9.7% belongs to the top ten. This receptor was identified in a man younger than 30 in good health and CMV-seropositive. Sequences were obtained from PBMCs.

CDR3 region: CASSFDGNEQFF. The DNA of the CDR3 is TGTGCCAGCAGCTTTGACGGGAATGAGCAGTTCTTC. This chain connects TRBV5-4 to TRBJ2-1; D remains ambiguous. The V end was cut by 2 bases, the J end by 7 bases, with 7 bases between. This CDR3 is 12 amino acids long. Germline-derived CDR1 and CDR2 are SGHNT and YYREEE (reference sequence).